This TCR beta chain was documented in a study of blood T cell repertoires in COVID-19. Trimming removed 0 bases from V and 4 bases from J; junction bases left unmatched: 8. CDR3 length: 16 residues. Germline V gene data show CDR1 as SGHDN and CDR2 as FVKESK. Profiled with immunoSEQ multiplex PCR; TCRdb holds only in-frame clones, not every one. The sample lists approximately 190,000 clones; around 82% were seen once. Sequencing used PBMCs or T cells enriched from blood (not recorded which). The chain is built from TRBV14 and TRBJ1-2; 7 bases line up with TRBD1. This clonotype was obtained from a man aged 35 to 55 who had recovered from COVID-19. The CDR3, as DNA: TGTGCCAGCAGCCAAGATATGAAAGGGGGCGGCTATGGCTACACCTTC. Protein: CASSQDMKGGGYGYTF.